The 8 T cell receptor beta chains below come from one sample, sequenced in a study of PD-L1 blockade in urothelial cancer (dated by TCRdb to between 2016 and 2019). The library was prepared using the immunoSEQ multiplex PCR assay. This immuneACCESS table, as held by TCRdb, lists in-frame sequences with V and J called but not all clones. Of the missing ones, under half trace to an unresolved V gene in checked studies; the others have no known cause. Within this sample are 80,000 to 130,000 clones, with roughly nine tenths of them counted one time only. The biggest ten clones account for 0.75% to 0.95% of the sample. This specimen was PBMCs, taken around atezolizumab (anti-PD-L1) treatment. Every receptor here comes from a woman of 80 years or more with urothelial cancer.

As concerns this clone: Within the sample, other DNA sequences also encode this same CDR3. The V gene is TRBV5-4, the J gene TRBJ2-2; no definite D call. This CDR3 contains 12 residues. In germline, CDR1 is SGHNT, CDR2 YYREEE (reference sequence). Trimming left V 3 bases short and J 3 bases short, with 3 bases between. In nucleotides, the CDR3 is TGTGCCAGCAGCTCGGACACCGGGGAGCTGTTTTTT. It is translated as CASSSDTGELFF.

The V and J genes are TRBV11-2 and TRBJ1-1; no reliable D call. Germline V lookup: CDR1 SGHAT, CDR2 FQNNGV. Trimming cost V 2 bases and J 0 bases, with 10 bases left between them. CDR3 length equals 15 residues. This CDR3 reads CASSLLLEVNTEAFF. The CDR3 region has the DNA TGTGCCAGCAGCTTACTTCTTGAGGTGAACACTGAAGCTTTCTTT.

The J gene is TRBJ2-3, the V gene TRBV19; TRBD2 matches 11 bases. Germline V lookup: CDR1 LNHDA, CDR2 SQIVND (reference sequence). This CDR3 has 16 amino acids. Trimming took 5 bases from V and 7 from J; bases not matched to a gene: 11. The CDR3 DNA reads as TGTGCCAGTAGTCCATCGACTAGCGGGATCGCTTATACGCAGTATTTT. It specifies CASSPSTSGIAYTQYF.

This chain joins TRBV4-1 and TRBJ2-5; no definite D call. Per the germline V gene, CDR1 is MGHRA and CDR2 is YSYEKL. This CDR3 has 13 residues. V dropped 1 base and J dropped 4 bases, with 7 bases sitting between them. CDR3 sequence reads: CASSQAPVETQYF. Here the CDR3 DNA reads TGCGCCAGCAGCCAAGCTCCGGTAGAGACCCAGTACTTC.

The chain has TRBV28 and TRBJ2-7; D ambiguous. The CDR3 is 14 residues long. Germline V gene lookup returns CDR1 MDHEN and CDR2 SYDVKM. V lost 6 bases and J lost 2, with 14 bases in between. CDR3 in amino acids: CASRVLSNPYEQYF. The DNA for the CDR3 is TGTGCCAGCAGAGTGCTCTCTAACCCCTACGAGCAGTACTTC.

The chain is built from TRBV7-9 and TRBJ2-5, with 8 bases aligning to TRBD1. This CDR3 is 14 amino acids long. The V gene's germline CDR1 is SEHNR and CDR2 FQNEAQ (reference sequence). V lost 4 bases and J lost 5; bases outside the gene matches: 6. CDR3: CASSSNRQGETQYF. In nucleotides, the CDR3 is TGTGCCAGCAGCTCAAACCGACAGGGGGAGACCCAGTACTTC.

V usage is TRBV19 and J usage is TRBJ1-2; D ambiguous. V was shortened by 3 bases and J by 2 bases, with 10 bases between the two germline ends. CDR1 is LNHDA, CDR2 SQIVND, per germline (reference sequence). The CDR3 has 14 residues. CDR3 sequence (DNA): TGTGCCAGTAGTATTTCCGTCTCCAACTATGGCTACACCTTC. It codes for CASSISVSNYGYTF.

The V gene is TRBV5-4, the J gene TRBJ2-2; 7 bases agree with TRBD1. Per germline, CDR1 SGHNT and CDR2 YYREEE (reference sequence). The CDR3 is made up of 17 amino acids. Trimming removed 0 bases from V and 0 bases from J; junction bases left unmatched: 5. The CDR3 nucleotides are TGTGCCAGCAGCTTGGGGGGACAGACCCCGAACACCGGGGAGCTGTTTTTT. This encodes CASSLGGQTPNTGELFF.